This TCR beta chain was found in a study of blood T cell repertoires in COVID-19. Across the whole study: Sites in the United States, Italy and Spain provided acute and convalescent COVID-19 samples. T cells, B-cell-depleted T cells, or PBMCs supplied cDNA or gDNA.

Authors' analysis steps: Reference gene primer amplification yielded estimated nucleated cell counts. Using immunoSEQ multiplex PCR, the repertoire was profiled, and TCRdb retains in-frame clones only, with some absent. V, J and clone size are taken as reported in that table, and D and trimming were inferred from the DNA itself. Altogether roughly 500,000 clones are present, more than 75% being singletons, with the ten largest covering less than 2%. Recovered Cohort 3 donors showed two negative PCRs, clearance, or symptom resolution. The receptor's source is a middle-aged woman who had recovered from COVID-19. The sample consisted of PBMCs or T cells enriched from blood (not recorded which).

The CDR3 coding sequence is TGTGCCAGCAGCGAGCCCACACAGGGGCGGACTGAAGCTTTCTTT. Translation: CASSEPTQGRTEAFF. This rearrangement joins TRBV2 to TRBJ1-1; 7 bases line up with TRBD1. The CDR3 spans 15 residues. V shed 6 bases and J 5 bases; nucleotides not matched to a gene: 12. CDR1 and CDR2 (germline): SNHLY, FYNNEI. Supplemented by reference TRBV2 and TRBJ1-1, the full variable domain reads EPEVTQTPSHQVTQMGQEVILRCVPISNHLYFYWYRQILGQKVEFLVSFYNNEISEKSEIFDDQFSVERPDGSNFTLKIRSTKLEDSAMYFCASSEPTQGRTEAFFGQGTRLTVV.